The 30 T cell receptor beta chains listed next were all sequenced from one sample in a study of metastatic and nonmetastatic thyroid tumors. MiXCR re-clonotyped the PCR reads for TCRdb. Of over 9,000 clones in the sample, over 30% are singletons; the top ten hold 16%. Patients were all untreated before their thyroid surgery. Sequencing used tumor tissue. These receptors were obtained from a female donor with papillary thyroid cancer or a benign thyroid nodule (not recorded which). Some clones in this sample may be carry-over from other donors' samples.

The chain has TRBV6-5 and TRBJ2-5; 8 positions match TRBD2. Germline V gives CDR1 MNHEY, CDR2 SVGAGI. This CDR3 comprises 15 residues. The junction had 6 bases not matched to a gene; V was cut back by 1 base and J by 5 bases. CDR3 DNA sequence: TGTGCCAGCAGTTACTGGGGCCGCGGGAGGGAGACCCAGTACTTC. As protein: CASSYWGRGRETQYF.

The rearrangement uses TRBV4-2 and TRBJ1-5; D is ambiguous. The CDR3 consists of 15 residues. Germline CDR1 LGHNA, CDR2 YNFKEQ. V was trimmed by 0 bases and J by 0 bases, leaving 6 bases between them. The CDR3 here is CASSQDLSSNQPQHF. CDR3 DNA: TGTGCCAGCAGCCAAGATCTGTCTAGCAATCAGCCCCAGCATTTT.

This clone came up a few times. The chain is built from TRBV3-1 and TRBJ2-1, with D tentatively TRBD2 (6 bases). Germline loops: CDR1 LGHDT, CDR2 YNNKEL (reference sequence). The CDR3 contains 15 residues. Between the trimmed V and J ends, which lost 8 bases and 5 bases, there was a span of 19 bases. This chain's CDR3 is CASLTGGRVDNEQFF. The CDR3 DNA reads as TGTGCCAGCCTAACCGGGGGAAGGGTGGACAATGAGCAGTTCTTC.

This clone showed up just a few times. This chain links TRBV12-3 or TRBV12-4 with TRBJ1-1; 7 bases map to TRBD1. The CDR3 consists of 15 residues. Unmatched junction bases numbered 13, after V lost 6 bases and J lost 6 bases. CDR3 in DNA: TGTGCCAGCAGCCATAGACAGGGATATTCGTCTGAAGCTTTCTTT. Its protein is CASSHRQGYSSEAFF.

V and J are TRBV2 and TRBJ1-5; D not certain. CDR1 SNHLY and CDR2 FYNNEI come from the germline V gene. The CDR3 is 16 residues long. V was cut by 8 bases and J by 0 bases, with 17 bases left in between. The CDR3 DNA reads as TGTGCCAGCGGGGTGGGAGTGTTCTATAGCAATCAGCCCCAGCATTTT. Translation: CASGVGVFYSNQPQHF.

The chain employs TRBV6-2 or TRBV6-3 and TRBJ1-4, with D possibly matching TRBD1 (5 bases). CDR1 MNHEY and CDR2 SVGEGT come from the germline V gene. Trimming removed 6 bases at V and 8 bases at J, with 22 bases between. The CDR3 is 16 residues long. The CDR3 DNA follows: TGTGCCAGCAGAGCAGCTAACCTGGGACCCCTGGAAAAACTGTTTTTT. It yields the protein CASRAANLGPLEKLFF.

A remark on this clone: The final CDR3 position lacks the conserved phenylalanine or tryptophan, pointing to a likely read error. The DNA is omitted, as the CDR3 cannot be located on it reliably, and the CDR3 follows TCRdb's listing. The CDR3 reads CASSDSSGRTGSRTLKLP. The chain combines TRBV6-4 with TRBJ1-1. Germline V gene lookup returns CDR1 MRHNA and CDR2 SNTAGT. The CDR3 spans 18 amino acids, including both terminal residues.

J is TRBJ2-2 and V is TRBV28, with a weak D call TRBD2 (5 bases). The CDR3 runs 14 residues. The germline CDR1 and CDR2 sequences are MDHEN and SYDVKM. Trimming pared 4 bases from V and 6 bases from J, leaving 12 bases between. The CDR3 bases are TGTGCCAGCAGTTCCCTAGCTGGGGCCGGGGAGCTGTTTTTT. It encodes CASSSLAGAGELFF.

This clone has just a few counts. CDR3 bases: TGTGCCAGCAACTCACCGGGACTCATACGCCCGAATCAGCCCCAGCATTTT. Translation gives CASNSPGLIRPNQPQHF. The chain couples TRBV28 to TRBJ1-5; possibly TRBD1 for D (5 bases). Germline V CDR1 and CDR2: MDHEN, SYDVKM. Trimming cost V 7 bases and J 4 bases, with 23 bases left between them. This CDR3 contains 17 residues.

The V gene is TRBV6-2 or TRBV6-3, the J gene TRBJ1-2; D is ambiguous. Looked up from germline, CDR1 is MNHEY and CDR2 is SVGEGT. The CDR3 has 17 amino acids. V lost 6 bases to trimming and J lost 0 bases, with 20 bases between them. CDR3 coding DNA: TGTGCCAGCAGCCCATCAAGGACTCTCCAGCCTAACTATGGCTACACCTTC. Amino acid sequence: CASSPSRTLQPNYGYTF.

By share, this clone ranks as medium-sized (0.01 to 0.1%). This rearrangement joins TRBV28 to TRBJ2-5; D may match TRBD1 or TRBD2 (7 bases each). Between the trimmed V and J ends, which lost 10 bases and 5 bases, there was a span of 14 bases. The CDR3 spans 12 residues. Germline assignment: CDR1 MDHEN and CDR2 SYDVKM. CDR3 protein: CATRGGRETQYF. The CDR3 DNA reads as TGTGCCACCAGGGGGGGGCGGGAGACCCAGTACTTC. Combining the CDR3 with reference TRBV28 and TRBJ2-5 gives the whole variable domain DVKVTQSSRYLVKRTGEKVFLECVQDMDHENMFWYRQDPGLGLRLIYFSYDVKMKEKGDIPEGYSVSREKKERFSLILESASTNQTSMYLCATRGGRETQYFGPGTRLLVL.

This clone appeared a few times. The chain is built from TRBV3-1 and TRBJ1-1; D ambiguous. CDR1 is LGHDT and CDR2 is YNNKEL in the germline V gene (reference sequence). The CDR3 runs to 13 residues. Trimming took off 2 bases at V and 5 bases at J, with 9 bases between the two ends. The CDR3 here is CASSQFDKTEAFF. In DNA form, the CDR3 reads TGTGCCAGCAGCCAATTTGACAAGACTGAAGCTTTCTTT.

This clone was detected a few times. The chain uses TRBV15 and TRBJ2-7; 9 bases align to TRBD1. The J segment lost 5 bases and the V segment lost 1 base, leaving 6 bases of the junction unmatched. This CDR3 contains 15 residues. Looked up from germline, CDR1 is LNHNV and CDR2 is YYDKDF (reference sequence). CDR3 loop: CATSRGNDRGDEQYF. As DNA, the CDR3 is TGTGCCACCAGCAGAGGAAATGACAGGGGGGACGAGCAGTACTTC.

The rearrangement uses TRBV6-1 and TRBJ1-2; 7 bases match TRBD1. Germline V CDR1 and CDR2: MNHNS, SASEGT. The CDR3 has 14 amino acids. The V segment lost 5 bases and the J segment 5 bases; nucleotides outside the gene matches: 8. This CDR3 reads CASSPGTDLYGYTF. CDR3 bases: TGTGCCAGCAGTCCTGGGACAGACTTATATGGCTACACCTTC.

This clone was seen only once. The chain combines TRBV30 with TRBJ2-7; the D gene is possibly TRBD2 (6 bases). The CDR3 covers 14 residues. Germline lookup yields CDR1 GTSNPN and CDR2 SVGIG (reference sequence). The ends were cut back, 3 bases at V and 0 bases at J, with 12 bases in the middle. The CDR3 nucleotides read TGTGCCTGGAGGGCCCGGGACTTCTCCTACGAGCAGTACTTC. It codes for CAWRARDFSYEQYF.

By share of the sample, this clone is large (0.1 to 1%). V and J are TRBV5-1 and TRBJ1-6; no clear D. The V end lost 4 bases, the J end lost 0 bases, and 2 bases lay between the germline ends. Germline CDR1 and CDR2: SGHRS and YFSETQ. CDR3 size: 13 residues. In DNA form, the CDR3 reads TGCGCCAGCAGCCCCTCCTATAATTCACCCCTCCACTTT. This codes for CASSPSYNSPLHF.

This clone was detected a few times. Written as DNA, the CDR3 is TGTGCCAGCAGTGTCCTGGATAGCAATCAGCCCCAGCATTTT. Protein: CASSVLDSNQPQHF. The chain is built from TRBV27 and TRBJ1-5; no clear D. This CDR3 is built from 14 residues. Germline lookup yields CDR1 MNHEY and CDR2 SMNVEV (reference sequence). V gave up 5 bases and J gave up 0 bases, with 8 bases separating them.

This clone was seen only a few times. V is TRBV30 and J is TRBJ2-2; D tentatively fits TRBD1 or TRBD2 (5 bases each). CDR3 length equals 14 residues. Germline V gene lookup returns CDR1 GTSNPN and CDR2 SVGIG (reference sequence). Trimming cost V 3 bases and J 7 bases, with 15 bases left between them. CDR3 amino acids: CAWRGKGTGGELFF. CDR3 in DNA: TGTGCCTGGAGAGGAAAAGGGACCGGCGGGGAGCTGTTTTTT.

This clone was seen at least ten times. The V call is TRBV20-1, the J call TRBJ2-7; a possible D gene is TRBD2 (5 bases). V was trimmed by 0 bases and J by 2 bases, leaving 14 bases between them. Germline V gives CDR1 DFQATT, CDR2 SNEGSKA (reference sequence). The CDR3 sequence is 15 residues long. In DNA, the CDR3 is TGCAGTGCTAGAGATGGAGAGGGTATCCCCTACGAGCAGTACTTC. Its protein is CSARDGEGIPYEQYF.

There are a few counts of this clone. The J gene is TRBJ1-3, the V gene TRBV6-1; D gene unclear. CDR3 length: 15 residues. Per germline, CDR1 MNHNS and CDR2 SASEGT. Deletions cut 6 bases from V and 6 bases from J, with 18 bases between. DNA for the CDR3: TGTGCCAGCAGCCTACGGACCCGGAACGAAAACACCATATATTTT. This codes for CASSLRTRNENTIYF.

The V and J genes are TRBV11-2 and TRBJ2-7; TRBD1 agrees at 7 bases. The CDR3 totals 13 residues. After removal of 3 bases from V and 2 bases from J, the junction contained 1 base not matched to a gene. Germline V lookup: CDR1 SGHAT, CDR2 FQNNGV. CDR3 sequence (DNA): TGTGCCAGCAGCTTCGGGACAGCCTACGAGCAGTACTTC. It encodes CASSFGTAYEQYF. The full variable domain, completed using reference TRBV11-2 and TRBJ2-7, is EAGVAQSPRYKIIEKRQSVAFWCNPISGHATLYWYQQILGQGPKLLIQFQNNGVVDDSQLPKDRFSAERLKGVDSTLKIQPAKLEDSAVYLCASSFGTAYEQYFGPGTRLTVT.

The genes are TRBV7-3 and TRBJ1-1, with D possibly being TRBD1 (6 bases). The CDR3 contains 14 residues. Germline CDR1 SGHTA, CDR2 FQGTGA. V was shortened by 3 bases and J by 3 bases, with 11 bases between the two germline ends. Here the CDR3 DNA reads TGTGCCAGCAGCTTCTCAGGGGCGGACACTGAAGCTTTCTTT. It translates to CASSFSGADTEAFF.

Only a few counts were recorded for this clone. The rearrangement uses TRBV6-1 and TRBJ2-1, with 7 bases that match TRBD1. The trim removed 3 bases at V and 4 bases at J, leaving 9 bases unmatched. Germline CDR1 MNHNS, CDR2 SASEGT. The CDR3 runs 16 residues. CDR3 amino acids: CASSEAIRGYYNEQFF. The CDR3 bases are TGTGCCAGCAGTGAGGCAATCAGGGGGTATTACAATGAGCAGTTCTTC.

This clone occurred a few times. The chain has TRBV28 and TRBJ2-3; TRBD1 matches at 9 bases. This CDR3 spans 15 amino acids. The J segment lost 5 bases and the V segment lost 2 bases, leaving 5 bases of the junction unmatched. Germline V gives CDR1 MDHEN, CDR2 SYDVKM. This CDR3 reads CASSLGDREVDTQYF. The CDR3 DNA follows: TGTGCCAGCAGTTTAGGGGACAGGGAAGTAGATACGCAGTATTTT. Full variable domain (remainder filled in from reference TRBV28 and TRBJ2-3): DVKVTQSSRYLVKRTGEKVFLECVQDMDHENMFWYRQDPGLGLRLIYFSYDVKMKEKGDIPEGYSVSREKKERFSLILESASTNQTSMYLCASSLGDREVDTQYFGPGTRLTVL.

This clone appeared a few times. The J gene is TRBJ1-5, the V gene TRBV19; D perhaps matches TRBD1 (6 bases). The V and J ends lost 4 bases and 6 bases respectively, with 10 bases between them. CDR3 size: 13 residues. CDR1 and CDR2 (germline): LNHDA, SQIVND (reference sequence). The CDR3 protein is CASSNRESQPQHF. The CDR3 coding sequence is TGTGCCAGTAGTAACAGGGAGAGTCAGCCCCAGCATTTT.

The rearrangement joins TRBV28 to TRBJ1-6; D is uncertain. Looked up from germline, CDR1 is MDHEN and CDR2 is SYDVKM. This CDR3 has 17 residues. V lost 6 bases and J lost 2, with 17 bases in between. CDR3 sequence: CASRTVHRAPYNSPLHF. The CDR3, as DNA: TGTGCCAGCAGGACCGTGCACCGGGCACCCTATAATTCACCCCTCCACTTT.

This clone was counted only a few times. The genes are TRBV28 and TRBJ2-2; the D is unclear. Germline values: CDR1 MDHEN, CDR2 SYDVKM. The CDR3 is 11 amino acids. Trimming removed 7 bases from V and 7 bases from J, with 7 bases in between. CDR3 coding DNA: TGTGCCAGCAACAGTGGCGGGGAGCTGTTTTTT. It is translated as CASNSGGELFF.

The V call is TRBV19, the J call TRBJ2-7, with a weak D call TRBD1 (5 bases). V lost 5 bases and J 2 bases, leaving 10 bases between the germline ends. The CDR3 spans 13 residues. Germline V gives CDR1 LNHDA, CDR2 SQIVND (reference sequence). For the CDR3, the DNA is TGTGCCAGTAGTCGCCAGGGCCCCTACGAGCAGTACTTC. This codes for CASSRQGPYEQYF.

The chain links TRBV5-1 to TRBJ2-7; 11 nucleotides match TRBD2. Germline values: CDR1 SGHRS, CDR2 YFSETQ. V lost 4 bases to trimming and J lost 3 bases; unmatched junction nucleotides: 6. The CDR3 loop spans 15 amino acids. The CDR3 DNA sequence: TGCGCCAGCAGCAGAACTAGCGGGAGCTTCTACGAGCAGTACTTC. This translates into CASSRTSGSFYEQYF.

This clone was observed a few times. The rearrangement joins TRBV10-1 to TRBJ1-2; D remains unclear. Germline CDR1 and CDR2: WNHNN and SYGVQD (reference sequence). The CDR3 totals 12 residues. Trimming shortened V by 0 bases and J by 5 bases, and 4 bases separated the two germline ends. CDR3 region: CASSESSYGYTF. For the CDR3, the DNA is TGCGCCAGCAGTGAGTCCAGTTATGGCTACACCTTC.